These 22 T cell receptor beta chains share one sample of origin, sequenced in a study of human T cells and chemical hapten exposure. Time point indicated: patch test 3, about 24 weeks after DPC sensitization. The treatment: therapeutic diphenylcyclopropenone sensitization with weekly scalp DPC. TCRdb analysed the RACE reads with MiXCR anew, one entry per CDR3 protein. Of about 84,000 distinct CDR3 sequences in the sample, roughly 10% were seen once. The starting material was whole blood, obtained in connection with sensitization to the hapten diphenylcyclopropenone (DPC). These receptors originate from a woman aged 50 to 60 with alopecia areata. Some clones in this sample may be carry-over from other donors' samples.

In this sample, this clonotype turned up many times. V and J are TRBV7-2 and TRBJ2-4; unclear D gene. Per germline, CDR1 SGHTA and CDR2 FQGNSA. V lost 5 bases and J 6 bases, leaving 5 bases between the germline ends. The CDR3 is 11 residues long. CDR3 sequence (DNA): TGTGCCAGCAGCGCGATAAACATTCAGTACTTC. It encodes CASSAINIQYF.

The V and J genes are TRBV3-1 and TRBJ1-5; D uncertain. Trimming pared 4 bases from V and 1 base from J, leaving 8 bases between. CDR1 and CDR2 (germline): LGHDT, YNNKEL (reference sequence). The CDR3 covers 14 residues. Written as DNA, the CDR3 is TGTGCCAGCAGCCTGGACCTCAGCAATCAGCCCCAGCATTTT. Amino acids: CASSLDLSNQPQHF.

Ten or more counts support this clonotype. The chain combines TRBV20-1 with TRBJ1-1; 7 bases match TRBD1. The CDR3 is made up of 14 amino acids. Germline V gives CDR1 DFQATT, CDR2 SNEGSKA (reference sequence). V was clipped by 6 bases and J by 0 bases; unmatched bases: 7. The CDR3 DNA follows: TGCAGTGCACCTAACAGGGGTTTGAACACTGAAGCTTTCTTT. Encoded protein: CSAPNRGLNTEAFF.

This clonotype was found many times. The CDR3 DNA reads as TGTGCCAGCAGCCTGGGACTGGGCGGTAATTCACCCCTCCACTTT. This gives the protein CASSLGLGGNSPLHF. This chain uses TRBV6-5 with TRBJ1-6; D perhaps matches TRBD1 (5 bases). CDR1 and CDR2 from the germline V gene are MNHEY and SVGAGI. This CDR3 spans 15 amino acids. V lost 6 bases and J lost 6, with 15 bases in between.

The rearrangement uses TRBV29-1 and TRBJ2-1, with 8 bases fitting TRBD2. V was clipped by 0 bases and J by 3 bases; unmatched bases: 7. Germline-derived CDR1 and CDR2 are SQVTM and ANQGSEA. The CDR3 length is 16 residues. The CDR3 sequence is CSVEEPRREDYNEQFF. DNA for the CDR3: TGCAGCGTTGAAGAGCCCCGGCGGGAGGACTACAATGAGCAGTTCTTC.

This clonotype was found many times. V is TRBV29-1 and J is TRBJ2-7, with 8 nucleotides matching TRBD1. CDR1 and CDR2 from the germline V gene are SQVTM and ANQGSEA. J gave up 3 bases and V 6 bases, and 7 bases lay outside the gene matches. The CDR3 is 13 residues long. The CDR3 region has the DNA TGCAGCGTCCGACAGGGGTTGGTCTACGAGCAGTACTTC. It encodes CSVRQGLVYEQYF.

This clonotype was counted only a few times. The genes are TRBV3-1 and TRBJ1-4, with D possibly TRBD1 on 5 matching bases. The CDR3 contains 14 residues. CDR1 and CDR2 from the germline V gene are LGHDT and YNNKEL (reference sequence). The germline V and J ends were trimmed by 3 bases and 5 bases, with 10 bases remaining between them. The CDR3 bases are TGTGCCAGCAGCCAGGTGGACACAAATGAAAAACTGTTTTTT. Its protein is CASSQVDTNEKLFF.

This clonotype was counted only a few times. The V call is TRBV2, the J call TRBJ2-7; 10 bases are shared with TRBD2. Per germline, CDR1 SNHLY and CDR2 FYNNEI. The CDR3 length is 15 residues. V lost 6 bases to trimming and J lost 2 bases; unmatched junction nucleotides: 7. CDR3 sequence (DNA): TGTGCCAGCAGCGTTCGACTAGCGGGCCCCTACGAGCAGTACTTC. It translates to CASSVRLAGPYEQYF.

The chain joins TRBV5-1 to TRBJ2-6, with TRBD2 as a possible D gene (5 bases). With 0 bases removed from V and 0 bases from J, the gap between germline ends came to 16 bases. Per germline, CDR1 SGHRS and CDR2 YFSETQ. CDR3 size: 19 residues. The CDR3 DNA follows: TGCGCCAGCAGCTTGGCCGGACGAGGGCTAATCTCTGGGGCCAACGTCCTGACTTTC. Translation gives CASSLAGRGLISGANVLTF.

This clonotype was counted only a few times. This chain links TRBV3-1 with TRBJ2-5; 11 bases match TRBD2. Germline V gene data show CDR1 as LGHDT and CDR2 as YNNKEL (reference sequence). V trimming: 4 bases; J trimming: 5 bases; junction bases outside the gene matches: 12. The CDR3 sequence is 17 residues long. The CDR3 loop reads CASSRGTSGIRQETQYF. As DNA, the CDR3 is TGTGCCAGCAGCCGAGGGACTAGCGGTATACGCCAGGAGACCCAGTACTTC.

The chain is built from TRBV3-1 and TRBJ1-2; 8 bases match TRBD1. V lost 3 bases to trimming and J lost 6 bases; unmatched junction nucleotides: 3. CDR1 is LGHDT, CDR2 YNNKEL, per germline (reference sequence). The CDR3 consists of 13 residues. The CDR3 DNA follows: TGTGCCAGCAGCCACGCACAGGGGGATGGCTACACCTTC. Protein sequence: CASSHAQGDGYTF.

This clonotype appeared many times. The chain has TRBV13 and TRBJ2-1; TRBD2 matches at 10 bases. Germline V gives CDR1 PRHDT, CDR2 FYEKMQ (reference sequence). The ends lost 6 bases at V and 1 base at J; junction bases unmatched: 12. This CDR3 contains 18 residues. CDR3 sequence reads: CASSPPLAGGLSYNEQFF. CDR3 DNA sequence: TGTGCCAGCAGTCCCCCCTTAGCGGGAGGCTTATCCTACAATGAGCAGTTCTTC.

This rearrangement joins TRBV7-2 to TRBJ2-2, with 7 bases lining up with TRBD2. Unmatched junction bases numbered 4, after V lost 4 bases and J lost 8 bases. The germline gives CDR1 SGHTA, CDR2 FQGNSA. This CDR3 spans 13 amino acids. CDR3 region: CASSWTSLGELFF. The DNA of the CDR3 is TGTGCCAGCAGCTGGACTAGTCTGGGGGAGCTGTTTTTT.

Ten or more counts support this clonotype. The CDR3 is CASSPRTEQAKNIQYF. The CDR3 nucleotides read TGTGCCAGCAGTCCCCGAACAGAGCAGGCCAAAAACATTCAGTACTTC. The V call is TRBV11-1, the J call TRBJ2-4; D is unresolved. Trimming removed 6 bases at V and 1 base at J, with 16 bases between. Germline V lookup: CDR1 SGHAT, CDR2 FQDESV (reference sequence). This CDR3 contains 16 residues.

In its sample, this clonotype was seen a few times. CDR3 protein: CASSDRPLNTGELFF. For the CDR3, the DNA is TGTGCCAGCAGCGACCGCCCCCTAAACACCGGGGAGCTGTTTTTT. The chain links TRBV7-3 to TRBJ2-2; D not resolved. The germline V gene encodes CDR1 SGHTA and CDR2 FQGTGA. V lost 5 bases to trimming and J lost 2 bases, with 12 bases between them. This CDR3 is built from 15 residues.

This clonotype occurred a few times. The V call is TRBV30, the J call TRBJ2-1; 8 bases fit TRBD2. The CDR3 spans 15 residues. Per germline, CDR1 GTSNPN and CDR2 SVGIG (reference sequence). Losses at the gene ends were 0 bases for V and 10 bases for J; bases not matched to a gene: 11. CDR3 nucleotide sequence: TGTGCCTGGAGTGTACCTAGACTAGCGAGACACGAGCAGTTCTTC. Translation gives CAWSVPRLARHEQFF.

The rearrangement uses TRBV18 and TRBJ1-3, with a tentative D call TRBD1 (5 bases). V dropped 1 base and J dropped 0 bases, with 13 bases sitting between them. The CDR3 spans 17 residues. Per the germline V gene, CDR1 is KGHSH and CDR2 is LQKENI. The CDR3 DNA sequence: TGTGCCAGCTCACCACTTCGACAGTCCGACTCTGGAAACACCATATATTTT. Translated: CASSPLRQSDSGNTIYF.

This clonotype has at least ten counts. This rearrangement joins TRBV12-3 or TRBV12-4 to TRBJ1-1; possibly TRBD1 for D (5 bases). V shed 6 bases and J shed 0 bases, with 14 bases lying between them. This CDR3 has 15 amino acids. The CDR3 loop reads CASSLPGGVNTEAFF. The CDR3, as DNA: TGTGCCAGCAGCTTACCCGGAGGGGTGAACACTGAAGCTTTCTTT.

This clonotype was detected many times. The chain links TRBV19 to TRBJ1-5; the D gene is possibly TRBD1 (5 bases). Germline V gene data show CDR1 as LNHDA and CDR2 as SQIVND (reference sequence). This CDR3 comprises 15 residues. With 7 bases removed from V and 1 base from J, the gap between germline ends came to 14 bases. As DNA, the CDR3 is TGTGCCAGTATCCGGGGGGGATCAAGCAATCAGCCCCAGCATTTT. Its translation: CASIRGGSSNQPQHF.

This clonotype was observed a handful of times. The V gene is TRBV28, the J gene TRBJ2-7; D possibly corresponds to TRBD1 (6 bases). CDR3 size: 16 residues. The germline V and J ends were trimmed by 6 bases and 2 bases, with 20 bases remaining between them. Germline CDR1 and CDR2: MDHEN and SYDVKM. CDR3 sequence (DNA): TGTGCCAGCAGAACCCTCCGCGACAGGAATCCCTACGAGCAGTACTTC. Translation gives CASRTLRDRNPYEQYF.

This clonotype was counted a few times. The CDR3 DNA reads as TGTGCCAGCAGCTCCGGGACAGGAACCTACGAGCAGTACTTC. Translation: CASSSGTGTYEQYF. The V and J genes are TRBV18 and TRBJ2-7; 8 bases match TRBD1. With V trimmed by 8 bases and J by 2 bases, 8 bases remained unmatched. The CDR3 is 14 amino acids. In germline, CDR1 is KGHSH, CDR2 LQKENI.

The table lists this clonotype with many counts. The chain couples TRBV4-1 to TRBJ2-7; no clear D. Per the germline V gene, CDR1 is MGHRA and CDR2 is YSYEKL. This CDR3 comprises 13 residues. V was cut by 4 bases and J by 1 base, with 8 bases left in between. CDR3 nucleotides: TGCGCCAGCAGCCTCCTTCTATCCTACGAGCAGTACTTC. Its translation is CASSLLLSYEQYF.